Each of the 17 T cell receptor beta chains below was sequenced from the same sample in a study of blood T cell repertoires in COVID-19. The data were produced by immunoSEQ multiplex PCR, yet TCRdb's version contains in-frame clones alone and is incomplete. The sample carries some 190,000 clones, about 85% recorded once. Sequencing was done on a sample of peripheral blood. All receptors derive from a man older than 75 with COVID-19, enrolled during active disease.

This clone came up a few times. This chain joins TRBV3-1 (or the pseudogene TRBV3-2) and TRBJ2-7; 10 positions agree with TRBD1. V was pared by 1 base and J by 3 bases, with 3 bases of the junction left unmatched. Germline CDR1 is LGHDT and CDR2 is YNNKEL (reference sequence). This CDR3 has 15 amino acids. The DNA of the CDR3 is TGTGCCAGCAGCCAAGTTGGGACAGGGGTCTACGAGCAGTACTTC. Amino acid sequence: CASSQVGTGVYEQYF.

This clone occurred a few times. The CDR3 is CASSWTGQGSGNTIYF. The CDR3 nucleotides are TGTGCCAGCAGTTGGACGGGACAGGGCAGTGGAAACACCATATATTTT. V usage is TRBV6-5 and J usage is TRBJ1-3; 9 positions match TRBD1. This CDR3 comprises 16 residues. Germline V CDR1 and CDR2: MNHEY, SVGAGI. V trimming: 4 bases; J trimming: 3 bases; junction bases outside the gene matches: 7.

About this clone: Different DNA sequences within this sample yield the same CDR3. The V and J genes are TRBV2 and TRBJ1-5; 9 bases fit TRBD1. Germline CDR1 and CDR2: SNHLY and FYNNEI. This CDR3 has 14 residues. J was trimmed by 3 bases and V by 7 bases; bases with no gene match: 4. The DNA of the CDR3 is TGTGCCAGCAACGGACAGGGGTCCAATCAGCCCCAGCATTTT. As protein: CASNGQGSNQPQHF.

The J gene is TRBJ2-1, the V gene TRBV7-2, with D tentatively TRBD1 (6 bases). This CDR3 contains 12 residues. Trimming took off 4 bases at V and 12 bases at J, with 13 bases between the two ends. The germline V gene encodes CDR1 SGHTA and CDR2 FQGNSA. This chain's CDR3 is CASSSQGTRQFF. The CDR3 DNA is TGTGCCAGCAGCTCCCAGGGGACGCGGCAGTTCTTC.

V and J are TRBV9 and TRBJ2-1, with 10 bases identical to TRBD1. The length of the CDR3 is 17 residues. Germline-derived CDR1 and CDR2 are SGDLS and YYNGEE. V dropped 0 bases and J dropped 8; count of bases not matched to a gene: 11. The CDR3 spells CASSVVPIGQGVYEQFF. CDR3 nucleotide sequence: TGTGCCAGCAGCGTAGTCCCGATCGGACAGGGGGTATATGAGCAGTTCTTC.

Here the CDR3 DNA reads TGTGCCAGCAGCTTTGCCGGGACAGGGGAAGAGACCCAGTACTTC. Its translation is CASSFAGTGEETQYF. V and J are TRBV7-2 and TRBJ2-5, with 10 nucleotides matching TRBD1. This CDR3 spans 15 amino acids. V was pared by 3 bases and J by 3 bases, with 4 bases of the junction left unmatched. Germline values: CDR1 SGHTA, CDR2 FQGNSA.

The chain couples TRBV27 to TRBJ1-1; D is uncertain. CDR1 and CDR2 (germline): MNHEY, SMNVEV (reference sequence). The V end was cut by 2 bases, the J end by 4 bases, with 8 bases between. The CDR3 spans 13 residues. In DNA, the CDR3 is TGTGCCAGCAGTTTACGGAGTAGCACTGAAGCTTTCTTT. Its protein product is CASSLRSSTEAFF.

The chain recombines TRBV4-2 with TRBJ1-1, with TRBD1 matching 8 bases. CDR3 length equals 17 residues. Germline values: CDR1 LGHNA, CDR2 YNFKEQ. J lost 5 bases, V lost 0 bases, and 11 bases had no gene match. CDR3: CASSQEIGTGPGTEAFF. The CDR3 DNA follows: TGTGCCAGCAGCCAAGAAATCGGGACAGGCCCCGGGACTGAAGCTTTCTTT.

The V call is TRBV5-4, the J call TRBJ1-6; no reliable D call. The CDR3 sequence is 16 residues long. The germline V and J ends were trimmed by 0 bases and 7 bases, with 14 bases remaining between them. Germline V gives CDR1 SGHNT, CDR2 YYREEE (reference sequence). The CDR3 DNA sequence: TGTGCCAGCAGCTTGGGTGTAAGGAGGAACAATTCACCCCTCCACTTT. Protein product: CASSLGVRRNNSPLHF.

CDR3 in amino acids: CASSPGQLRNYGYTF. The CDR3 DNA sequence: TGTGCCAGCAGCCCGGGACAGCTAAGGAACTATGGCTACACCTTC. The chain combines TRBV5-4 with TRBJ1-2; 7 positions match TRBD1. Germline-derived CDR1 and CDR2 are SGHNT and YYREEE (reference sequence). V was pared by 4 bases and J by 2 bases, with 8 bases of the junction left unmatched. This CDR3 comprises 15 residues.

The genes are TRBV28 and TRBJ1-2; unclear D gene. The V end was cut by 4 bases, the J end by 4 bases, with 13 bases between. CDR3 length: 14 amino acids. Germline CDR1 MDHEN, CDR2 SYDVKM. The CDR3 region is CASSSGSGLYGYTF. CDR3 coding DNA: TGTGCCAGCAGTTCCGGTTCGGGTCTCTATGGCTACACCTTC.

The chain joins TRBV5-1 to TRBJ1-1, with 7 bases identical to TRBD1. V lost 7 bases to trimming and J lost 5 bases; unmatched junction nucleotides: 11. Germline V gives CDR1 SGHRS, CDR2 YFSETQ. CDR3 length: 14 amino acids. CDR3 sequence (DNA): TGCGCCAGCTATCAGGGCAGGGGGGAGACTGAAGCTTTCTTT. This sequence encodes CASYQGRGETEAFF.

The rearrangement uses TRBV7-6 and TRBJ1-2; the match to TRBD1 covers 7 bases. This CDR3 is 13 amino acids long. CDR1 and CDR2 from the germline V gene are SGHVS and FNYEAQ. The junction had 2 bases not matched to a gene; V was cut back by 5 bases and J by 2 bases. CDR3 nucleotides: TGTGCCAGCAGCCCACAGGGGAACTATGGCTACACCTTC. Its protein product is CASSPQGNYGYTF.

This chain uses TRBV24-1 with TRBJ1-5; 8 nucleotides line up with TRBD1. The V gene end was trimmed by 8 bases and the J gene end by 3 bases; junction bases not matched to a gene: 2. The CDR3 is 13 amino acids. From germline, CDR1 is KGHDR and CDR2 SFDVKD. CDR3 coding DNA: TGTGCCACCACAGGGGGCAACAATCAGCCCCAGCATTTT. Translating gives CATTGGNNQPQHF.

V is TRBV27 and J is TRBJ1-6; 7 bases agree with TRBD1. CDR1 and CDR2 (germline): MNHEY, SMNVEV (reference sequence). The CDR3 loop spans 16 amino acids. J lost 9 bases, V lost 6 bases, and 14 bases had no gene match. CDR3 amino acids: CASRADQGGRGSPLHF. CDR3 nucleotides: TGTGCCAGCAGAGCGGACCAAGGGGGCCGGGGTTCACCCCTCCACTTT.

The chain recombines TRBV3-1 (or the pseudogene TRBV3-2) with TRBJ2-5; 9 bases match TRBD1. With V trimmed by 0 bases and J by 5 bases, 4 bases remained unmatched. Germline V lookup: CDR1 LGHDT, CDR2 YNNKEL (reference sequence). The CDR3 is 15 residues long. The CDR3 bases are TGTGCCAGCAGCCAAGACAGACAGGGGGTCGAGACCCAGTACTTC. Translating it yields CASSQDRQGVETQYF.

V usage is TRBV4-3 and J usage is TRBJ2-3; 9 nucleotides agree with TRBD2. The CDR3 covers 18 residues. In germline, CDR1 is LGHNA, CDR2 YSLEER. Trimming took 1 base from V and 0 from J; bases not matched to a gene: 8. Here the CDR3 DNA reads TGCGCCAGCAGCCAAGGCCTCCTAGCGGGGATGAGCACAGATACGCAGTATTTT. It codes for CASSQGLLAGMSTDTQYF.